These T cell receptor beta chains were read from a single sample in a study of cytomegalovirus exposure and HLA in healthy donors. The assay was immunoSEQ multiplex PCR, and TCRdb's table has in-frame clones only and misses some. The data contain about 90,000 clones, roughly 70% of them singletons. Sequencing was done on a sample of PBMCs. The receptor source for this set is a man aged 25-45 years in good health and CMV-seronegative. CDR3s include the opening cysteine and the closing phenylalanine or tryptophan. The D gene is left open where the match is weak. A clone size is listed for some rows: how often the clone was seen (once, few, many), or a class if it is expanded.

clone_size	v_call	j_call	d_call	cdr3_aa	cdr3_nt
-	TRBV2	TRBJ2-3	TRBD2	CASSPTLLAGGTDTQYF	TGTGCCAGCAGTCCTACCTTACTAGCGGGGGGCACAGATACGCAGTATTTT
-	TRBV5-1	TRBJ2-3	-	CASSLGSGLDTDTQYF	TGCGCCAGCAGCTTGGGATCAGGACTGGACACAGATACGCAGTATTTT
-	TRBV6-5	TRBJ2-3	-	CASSPGQYTDTQYF	TGTGCCAGCAGTCCGGGACAATACACAGATACGCAGTATTTT
few	TRBV2	TRBJ2-7	-	CASIYGGNIDYEQYF	TGTGCCAGCATTTACGGGGGAAACATTGACTACGAGCAGTACTTC
-	TRBV5-1	TRBJ1-4	-	CASSLADSQNEKLFF	TGCGCCAGCAGCTTGGCTGACAGTCAGAATGAAAAACTGTTTTTT
-	TRBV7-2	TRBJ2-5	-	CASSLSWVSGETQYF	TGTGCCAGCAGCTTATCTTGGGTATCCGGGGAGACCCAGTACTTC
once	TRBV10-1	TRBJ2-1	TRBD2	CASSEGLAGAYNEQFF	TGCGCCAGCAGTGAAGGTCTAGCGGGAGCCTACAATGAGCAGTTCTTC
-	TRBV7-9	TRBJ2-2	TRBD2	CSSSFPGGVYTGELFF	TGTTCCAGCAGCTTCCCCGGGGGGGTGTACACCGGGGAGCTGTTTTTT
-	TRBV29-1	TRBJ2-1	TRBD2	CSVVLADYYNEQFF	TGCAGCGTTGTTCTAGCGGACTACTACAATGAGCAGTTCTTC
-	TRBV27	TRBJ2-3	TRBD1	CASSLDRGLNTDTQYF	TGTGCCAGCAGTTTGGACAGGGGGCTGAACACAGATACGCAGTATTTT
-	TRBV9	TRBJ1-6	-	CASSVSGIDGFYSYNSPLHF	TGTGCCAGCAGCGTATCCGGGATAGACGGCTTTTACTCCTATAATTCACCCCTCCACTTT
-	TRBV5-6	TRBJ1-2	TRBD1	CASSLNRGEIRGYTF	TGTGCCAGCAGCTTGAACAGGGGGGAGATACGGGGCTACACCTTC
-	TRBV10-1	TRBJ1-1	-	CASSEYPIDQVISDTEAFF	TGCGCCAGCAGTGAGTACCCCATCGATCAGGTTATATCGGACACTGAAGCTTTCTTT
-	TRBV18	TRBJ2-1	-	CASSPSGNSAYNEQFF	TGTGCCAGCTCACCAAGTGGTAATTCGGCCTACAATGAGCAGTTCTTC
-	TRBV28	TRBJ2-7	TRBD2	CASSFRTSGKWYF	TGTGCCAGCAGTTTCCGGACTAGCGGGAAGTGGTACTTC
-	TRBV6-6	TRBJ2-1	-	CASSLLRNEQFF	TGTGCCAGCAGTCTTTTGAGGAATGAGCAGTTCTTC
-	TRBV4-2	TRBJ2-7	-	CASSQIGRGVNEQYF	TGTGCCAGCAGCCAAATCGGCAGGGGGGTCAACGAGCAGTACTTC
-	TRBV27	TRBJ2-1	TRBD2	CASSPLTLAGGPNEQFF	TGTGCCAGCAGTCCTTTAACTCTAGCGGGAGGGCCCAATGAGCAGTTCTTC
-	TRBV6-4	TRBJ2-2	-	CASSDNMNTGELFF	TGTGCCAGCAGTGACAACATGAATACCGGGGAGCTGTTTTTT
few	TRBV5-7	TRBJ2-2	TRBD2	CASSGSSGTNTGELFF	TGTGCCAGCAGCGGCTCTAGCGGGACGAACACCGGGGAGCTGTTTTTT
-	TRBV4-3	TRBJ2-2	-	CASSQDRARTGELFF	TGCGCCAGCAGCCAAGATCGAGCGCGGACCGGGGAGCTGTTTTTT
-	TRBV2	TRBJ1-4	-	CASISQASATNEKLFF	TGTGCCAGTATATCTCAGGCGTCAGCAACTAATGAAAAACTGTTTTTT
-	TRBV29-1	TRBJ2-7	TRBD2	CSVRYRTGGISYEQYF	TGCAGCGTTAGATATCGGACGGGAGGGATTTCCTACGAGCAGTACTTC
-	TRBV5-4	TRBJ1-1	-	CASSSVEGGNTEAFF	TGTGCCAGCAGCTCCGTGGAAGGCGGGAACACTGAAGCTTTCTTT
-	TRBV6-5	TRBJ1-5	-	CASSYSRGAGQPQHF	TGTGCCAGCAGTTACTCGCGGGGGGCTGGTCAGCCCCAGCATTTT
few	TRBV10-3	TRBJ2-1	TRBD1	CAIGRDRGSYNEQFF	TGTGCCATCGGTCGGGACAGGGGTTCCTACAATGAGCAGTTCTTC
-	TRBV6-5	TRBJ1-5	-	CASSYTQATGQPQHF	TGTGCCAGCAGTTACACGCAGGCCACAGGGCAGCCCCAGCATTTT
-	TRBV9	TRBJ2-3	TRBD2	CASSVGLAGWGSTDTQYF	TGTGCCAGCAGCGTAGGCCTAGCGGGATGGGGTAGCACAGATACGCAGTATTTT
-	TRBV6-1	TRBJ1-6	-	CASSDGSGNSPLHF	TGTGCCAGCAGTGATGGCAGCGGTAATTCACCCCTCCACTTT
-	TRBV19	TRBJ1-1	-	CASSIWGQGKSNTEAFF	TGTGCCAGTAGTATATGGGGGCAGGGGAAAAGCAACACTGAAGCTTTCTTT
-	TRBV27	TRBJ2-2	TRBD1	CASSLEGQHTGELFF	TGTGCCAGCAGTTTAGAGGGACAGCACACCGGGGAGCTGTTTTTT
-	TRBV6-1	TRBJ2-3	-	CASSERTGPGTQYF	TGTGCCAGCAGTGAAAGGACTGGGCCGGGTACGCAGTATTTT
-	TRBV15	TRBJ2-3	TRBD1	CATSRDRIPGQGITDTQYF	TGTGCCACCAGCAGAGATCGTATCCCGGGACAGGGGATAACAGATACGCAGTATTTT
few	TRBV10-2	TRBJ1-5	-	CASRIGGQGQPQHF	TGCGCCAGCAGGATAGGAGGGCAGGGTCAGCCCCAGCATTTT
few	TRBV5-5	TRBJ2-7	-	CASSVPGLGSYEQYF	TGTGCCAGCAGCGTACCGGGACTGGGCTCCTACGAGCAGTACTTC
-	TRBV4-1	TRBJ2-7	TRBD2	CASSQKGLAGATSYEQYF	TGCGCCAGCAGCCAGAAGGGACTAGCGGGGGCCACCTCCTACGAGCAGTACTTC
-	TRBV4-1	TRBJ1-1	-	CASSQGHLMNTEAFF	TGCGCCAGCAGCCAAGGACATTTGATGAACACTGAAGCTTTCTTT
many	TRBV4-2	TRBJ2-1	-	CASSQASNYNEQFF	TGTGCCAGCAGCCAAGCGTCTAACTACAATGAGCAGTTCTTC
-	TRBV11-3	TRBJ2-1	-	CASSLDGGPYNEQFF	TGTGCCAGCAGCTTAGACGGGGGGCCCTACAATGAGCAGTTCTTC
-	TRBV5-1	TRBJ1-1	TRBD1	CASTQEGVTGGFMNTEAFF	TGCGCCAGCACCCAGGAGGGGGTGACAGGGGGATTTATGAACACTGAAGCTTTCTTT
-	TRBV13	TRBJ2-4	TRBD1	CASSFLDRGNIQYF	TGTGCCAGCAGCTTCTTGGACAGGGGGAACATTCAGTACTTC
-	TRBV9	TRBJ1-6	TRBD1	CASSPMTGGNSPLHF	TGTGCCAGCAGCCCGATGACAGGGGGTAATTCACCCCTCCACTTT
-	TRBV7-2	TRBJ1-2	-	CASNFGGNYGYTF	TGTGCCAGCAACTTCGGGGGGAACTATGGCTACACCTTC
-	TRBV4-1	TRBJ1-3	TRBD1	CASSPGQGRTGNTIYF	TGCGCCAGCAGCCCAGGACAGGGGAGAACTGGAAACACCATATATTTT
-	TRBV6-1	TRBJ1-4	-	CASSDLIGTNEKLFF	TGTGCCAGCAGCGACTTAATTGGGACTAATGAAAAACTGTTTTTT
-	TRBV6-6	TRBJ2-7	TRBD1	CASSYPQDRGGGEQYF	TGTGCCAGCAGTTACCCCCAGGACAGGGGGGGTGGGGAGCAGTACTTC
-	TRBV18	TRBJ2-3	-	CASSPFRTSTDTQYF	TGTGCCAGCTCACCCTTTAGGACTAGCACAGATACGCAGTATTTT
-	TRBV19	TRBJ2-7	-	CASSIGRGLDYEQYF	TGTGCCAGTAGTATAGGAAGAGGGTTAGACTACGAGCAGTACTTC
-	TRBV7-6	TRBJ2-7	TRBD1	CASSSGTGLSEQYF	TGTGCCAGCAGCTCCGGGACAGGCCTTAGCGAGCAGTACTTC
-	TRBV2	TRBJ2-5	-	CASSEGGRETQYF	TGTGCCAGCAGTGAGGGCGGGCGGGAGACCCAGTACTTC
-	TRBV9	TRBJ1-2	TRBD1	CASSEGTGSNYGYTF	TGTGCCAGCAGCGAAGGGACAGGCTCTAACTATGGCTACACCTTC
-	TRBV11-2	TRBJ1-2	-	CASSRAAEYGYTF	TGTGCCAGCAGCCGAGCGGCTGAGTATGGCTACACCTTC
-	TRBV7-2	TRBJ2-1	-	CASSPRRSGLTNEQFF	TGTGCCAGCAGCCCCAGGCGGAGCGGACTAACGAATGAGCAGTTCTTC
-	TRBV27	TRBJ2-7	-	CASSLRGGGRSSIF	TGTGCCAGCAGTTTGAGGGGAGGGGGACGTTCTTCCATCTTC
-	TRBV5-1	TRBJ1-3	-	CASSNQDSGNTIYF	TGCGCCAGCAGCAATCAGGACAGTGGAAACACCATATATTTT